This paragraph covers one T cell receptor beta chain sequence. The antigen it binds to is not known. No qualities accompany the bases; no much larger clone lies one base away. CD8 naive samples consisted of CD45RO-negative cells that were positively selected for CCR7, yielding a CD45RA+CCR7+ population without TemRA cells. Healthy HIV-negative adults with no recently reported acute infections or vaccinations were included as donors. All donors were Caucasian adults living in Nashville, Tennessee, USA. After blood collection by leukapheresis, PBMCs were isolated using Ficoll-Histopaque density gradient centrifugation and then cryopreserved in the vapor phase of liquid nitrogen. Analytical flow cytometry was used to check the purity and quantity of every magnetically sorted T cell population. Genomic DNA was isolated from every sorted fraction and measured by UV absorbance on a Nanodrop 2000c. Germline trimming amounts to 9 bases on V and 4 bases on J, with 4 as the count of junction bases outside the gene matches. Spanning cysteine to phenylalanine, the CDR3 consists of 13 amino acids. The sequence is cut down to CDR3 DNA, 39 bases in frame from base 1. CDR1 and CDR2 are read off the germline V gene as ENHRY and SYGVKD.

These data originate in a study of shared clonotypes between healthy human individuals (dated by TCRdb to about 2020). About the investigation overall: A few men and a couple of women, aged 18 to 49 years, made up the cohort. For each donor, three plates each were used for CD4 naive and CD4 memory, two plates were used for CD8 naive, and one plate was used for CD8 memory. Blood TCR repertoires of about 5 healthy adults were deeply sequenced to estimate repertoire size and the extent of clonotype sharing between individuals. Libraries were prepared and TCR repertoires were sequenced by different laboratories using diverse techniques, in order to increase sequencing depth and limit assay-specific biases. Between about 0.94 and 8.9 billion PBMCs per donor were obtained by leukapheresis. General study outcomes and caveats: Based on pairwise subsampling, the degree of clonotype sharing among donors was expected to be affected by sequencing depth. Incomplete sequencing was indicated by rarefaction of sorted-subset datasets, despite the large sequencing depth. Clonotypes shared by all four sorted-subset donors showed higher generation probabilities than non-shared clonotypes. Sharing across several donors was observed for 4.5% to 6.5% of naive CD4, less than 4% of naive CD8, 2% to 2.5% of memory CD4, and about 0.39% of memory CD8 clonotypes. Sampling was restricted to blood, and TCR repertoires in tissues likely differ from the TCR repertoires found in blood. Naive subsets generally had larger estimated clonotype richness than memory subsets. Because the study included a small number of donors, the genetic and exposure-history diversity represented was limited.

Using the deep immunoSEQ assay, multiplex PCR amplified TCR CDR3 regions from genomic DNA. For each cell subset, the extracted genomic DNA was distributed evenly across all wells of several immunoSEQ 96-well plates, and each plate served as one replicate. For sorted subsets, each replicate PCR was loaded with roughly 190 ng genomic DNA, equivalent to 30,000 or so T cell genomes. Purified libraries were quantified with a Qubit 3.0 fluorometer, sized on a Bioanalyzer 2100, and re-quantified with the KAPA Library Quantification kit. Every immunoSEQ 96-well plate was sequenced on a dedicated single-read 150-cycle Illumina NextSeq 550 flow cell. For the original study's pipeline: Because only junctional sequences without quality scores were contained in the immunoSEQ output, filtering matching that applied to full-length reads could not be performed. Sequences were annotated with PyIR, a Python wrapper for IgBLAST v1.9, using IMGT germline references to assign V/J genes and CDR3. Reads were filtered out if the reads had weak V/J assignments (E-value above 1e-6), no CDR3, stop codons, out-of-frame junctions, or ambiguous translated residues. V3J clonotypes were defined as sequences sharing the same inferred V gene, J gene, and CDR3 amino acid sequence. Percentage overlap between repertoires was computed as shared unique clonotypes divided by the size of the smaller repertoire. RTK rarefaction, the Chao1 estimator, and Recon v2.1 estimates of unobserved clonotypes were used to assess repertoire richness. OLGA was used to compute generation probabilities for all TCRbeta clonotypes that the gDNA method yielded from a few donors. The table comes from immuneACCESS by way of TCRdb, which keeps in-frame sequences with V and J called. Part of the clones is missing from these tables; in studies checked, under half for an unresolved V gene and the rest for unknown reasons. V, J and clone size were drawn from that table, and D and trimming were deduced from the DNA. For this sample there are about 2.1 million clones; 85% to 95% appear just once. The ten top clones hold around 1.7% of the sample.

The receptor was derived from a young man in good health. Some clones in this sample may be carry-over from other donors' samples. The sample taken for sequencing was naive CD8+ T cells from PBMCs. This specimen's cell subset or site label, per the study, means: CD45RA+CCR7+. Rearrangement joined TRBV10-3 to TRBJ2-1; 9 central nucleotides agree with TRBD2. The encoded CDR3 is CAMGTSRYNEQFF. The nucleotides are TGTGCCATGGGGACTAGCAGGTACAATGAGCAGTTCTTC.